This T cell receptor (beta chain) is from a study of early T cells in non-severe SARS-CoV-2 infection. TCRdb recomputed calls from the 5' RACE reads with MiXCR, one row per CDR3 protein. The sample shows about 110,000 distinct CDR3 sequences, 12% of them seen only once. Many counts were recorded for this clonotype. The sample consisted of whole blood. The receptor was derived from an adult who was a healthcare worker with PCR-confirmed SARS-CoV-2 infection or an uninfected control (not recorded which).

DNA of the CDR3: TGTGCCACCAGTCAGGCCGGGGCAGGGGAGGAAAAACTGTTTTTT. This encodes CATSQAGAGEEKLFF. The J gene is TRBJ1-4, the V gene TRBV24-1; a weak D match, TRBD1 (6 bases). Deletions cut 6 bases from V and 8 bases from J, with 18 bases between. Germline CDR1 and CDR2: KGHDR and SFDVKD. The CDR3 is made up of 15 amino acids.